This T cell receptor beta chain originates from a study of regulatory T cells in long-lasting Graves disease. Investigators prepared the TCR beta libraries by applying iRepertoire HTBI primers and Arm-PCR of CDR3 regions. TCRdb used MiXCR to reprocess the multiplex PCR reads, holding one entry per CDR3 protein. The sample records 500,000 to 800,000 distinct CDR3 sequences, about 32% being singletons. Time point of the sample: persistent/refractory GD, antithyroid drugs over 5 years with positive TRAb. Making the TCR library involved RNA that had been extracted from PBMCs. The table lists this clonotype with a few counts. This CDR3 spans 13 amino acids. Between the trimmed V and J ends, which lost 5 bases and 5 bases, there was a span of 13 bases. CDR1 is MNHNS, CDR2 SASEGT, per germline.

This TCR came from a female donor with Graves disease. The chain recombines TRBV6-1 with TRBJ2-7, with D perhaps TRBD2 (5 bases). Sequenced material: peripheral blood mononuclear cells (PBMCs), taken when the disease was refractory, from a patient treated with antithyroid drugs. In DNA, the CDR3 is TGTGCCAGCAGTCCCCGGCCGCGGGACGAGCAGTACTTC. This gives the protein CASSPRPRDEQYF.